This T cell receptor (beta chain) stems from a study of blood T cell repertoires in COVID-19. Study details: T cells, B-cell-depleted T cells, or PBMCs supplied cDNA or gDNA.

Deletions cut 4 bases from V and 4 bases from J, with 14 bases between. The CDR3 runs 14 residues. Germline V gives CDR1 SGHTS, CDR2 YDEGEE. In the authors' workflow: Amplifying reference gene primers gave estimates of nucleated cell counts. Assay used: immunoSEQ multiplex PCR; TCRdb lists only in-frame clones, some missing. V, J and clone size reflect that table, while D and trimming were determined from the DNA. This sample has some 220,000 clones, with 80% to 85% found just once. This clone was counted once. The TCR sequence derives from a woman between 25 and 40 years old who had recovered from COVID-19. The chain combines TRBV5-8 with TRBJ1-1, with D unresolved. Sequencing was performed on peripheral blood. CDR3 nucleotides: TGTGCCAGCAGCCGGGCCTACAGCGGCACTGAAGCTTTCTTT. Protein sequence: CASSRAYSGTEAFF.